These 30 T cell receptor beta chains share one sample of origin, sequenced in a study of T cells in Graves' hyperthyroidism and ophthalmopathy. Amplification yielded TCR beta CDR3 regions, with RNA transcripts as the source. The HTBI set primed first-round TCR CDR3 RT-PCR. Each CDR3 protein gets one entry after TCRdb re-called the multiplex PCR reads with MiXCR. The profile covers about 350,000 distinct CDR3 sequences, with about a sixth appearing a single time and about 14% taken by the ten largest. Sequencing used blood. The receptors were gathered from a middle-aged woman with Graves' ophthalmopathy.

This clonotype was recorded many times. V usage is TRBV28 and J usage is TRBJ1-2; TRBD1 might be the D (5 bases). V lost 7 bases and J lost 0, with 9 bases in between. CDR3 size: 13 residues. The germline CDR1 and CDR2 sequences are MDHEN and SYDVKM. CDR3: CASKTDSNYGYTF. Written as DNA, the CDR3 is TGTGCCAGCAAGACAGATTCTAACTATGGCTACACCTTC.

The V gene is TRBV30, the J gene TRBJ1-1; unclear D gene. The CDR3 contains 13 residues. With 5 bases removed from V and 1 base from J, the gap between germline ends came to 11 bases. The germline V gene has CDR1 GTSNPN and CDR2 SVGIG (reference sequence). The DNA of the CDR3 is TGTGCCTGGCGCCTTAGAGGGAACACTGAAGCTTTCTTT. This encodes CAWRLRGNTEAFF.

This clonotype was seen ten or more times. The rearrangement joins TRBV30 to TRBJ1-2; 9 bases line up with TRBD1. The CDR3 runs 14 residues. Germline CDR1 reads GTSNPN; CDR2 reads SVGIG (reference sequence). The ends lost 3 bases at V and 6 bases at J; junction bases unmatched: 8. The CDR3 DNA sequence: TGTGCCTGGAGCCGGACAGGGGTTGGTAATGGCTACACCTTC. Its translation is CAWSRTGVGNGYTF.

The chain uses TRBV6-1 and TRBJ2-7, with D maybe TRBD1 (6 bases). The V gene lost 7 bases and the J gene lost 6 bases, with 19 bases spanning the gap. The CDR3 is made up of 14 amino acids. CDR1 and CDR2 from the germline V gene are MNHNS and SASEGT. CDR3 DNA: TGTGCCAGCAAGTCACCACAGGGAATAGGCGAGCAGTACTTC. Amino acid sequence: CASKSPQGIGEQYF.

This clonotype was found many times. This chain joins TRBV19 and TRBJ2-2; D gene ambiguous. This CDR3 is built from 13 residues. The V gene lost 3 bases and the J gene lost 5 bases, with 7 bases spanning the gap. In germline, CDR1 is LNHDA, CDR2 SQIVND (reference sequence). The CDR3 reads CASSIQRTGELFF. The DNA for the CDR3 is TGTGCCAGTAGTATCCAGCGAACCGGGGAGCTGTTTTTT.

This clonotype was seen at least ten times. This chain uses TRBV10-3 with TRBJ2-6; the D gene is possibly TRBD2 (5 bases). This CDR3 has 21 amino acids. V lost 0 bases and J 0 bases, leaving 21 bases between the germline ends. Germline-derived CDR1 and CDR2 are ENHRY and SYGVKD. The CDR3 DNA reads TGTGCCATCAGTGAGTCGGTCCCCCGCTCTCTAGCCATCTCTGGGGCCAACGTCCTGACTTTC. It is translated as CAISESVPRSLAISGANVLTF.

Here the CDR3 DNA reads TGCAGTGCTAGACCCGGACTAGCTCAAGAGACCCAGTACTTC. Its translation is CSARPGLAQETQYF. This sequence joins TRBV20-1 and TRBJ2-5; TRBD2 matches at 8 bases. Germline V gives CDR1 DFQATT, CDR2 SNEGSKA (reference sequence). The junction had 4 bases not matched to a gene; V was cut back by 2 bases and J by 2 bases. The CDR3 spans 14 residues.

This clonotype was seen at least ten times. The chain uses TRBV4-1 and TRBJ2-2; possibly TRBD2 for D (5 bases). Trimming removed 0 bases at V and 5 bases at J, with 13 bases between. The CDR3 extends over 16 amino acids. The germline V gene has CDR1 MGHRA and CDR2 YSYEKL. CDR3 sequence: CASSQESGSLTGELFF. The DNA of the CDR3 is TGCGCCAGCAGCCAAGAAAGCGGTTCGCTGACCGGGGAGCTGTTTTTT.

This clonotype was detected many times. The chain employs TRBV4-1 and TRBJ2-4; 10 bases are shared with TRBD1. CDR1 MGHRA and CDR2 YSYEKL come from the germline V gene. Losses at the gene ends were 2 bases for V and 9 bases for J; bases not matched to a gene: 7. CDR3 length: 15 residues. CDR3 bases: TGCGCCAGCAGCCAAACTCCGGGACAGGGGTTCATTCAGTACTTC. This sequence encodes CASSQTPGQGFIQYF.

This clonotype was seen repeatedly, ten times or more. The chain links TRBV25-1 to TRBJ1-1; no definite D call. V shed 4 bases and J shed 4 bases, with 4 bases lying between them. Looked up from germline, CDR1 is MGHDK and CDR2 is SYGVNS. CDR3 length equals 11 residues. CDR3 sequence (DNA): TGTGCCAGCAGTGGCATCACTGAAGCTTTCTTT. Translating gives CASSGITEAFF.

This clonotype was seen a handful of times. This chain connects TRBV6-5 to TRBJ2-7; TRBD2 is a possible D gene (5 bases). The CDR3 loop spans 16 amino acids. V shed 0 bases and J shed 7 bases, with 19 bases lying between them. Per germline, CDR1 MNHEY and CDR2 SVGAGI. The CDR3 nucleotides are TGTGCCAGCAGTTACTCGCGCCTAGCCGGGATTAGAGAGCAGTACTTC. Its protein product is CASSYSRLAGIREQYF.

This clonotype was counted ten times or more. The chain is built from TRBV20-1 and TRBJ2-7; TRBD2 aligns across 8 bases. Germline V lookup: CDR1 DFQATT, CDR2 SNEGSKA (reference sequence). The CDR3 runs to 14 residues. V was pared by 0 bases and J by 5 bases, with 6 bases of the junction left unmatched. CDR3 nucleotides: TGCAGTGCTAGAGAACAGCGGGAGATCCACGAGCAGTACTTC. Its protein product is CSAREQREIHEQYF.

This clonotype was detected many times. This sequence joins TRBV11-2 and TRBJ2-7, with 10 bases matching TRBD2. CDR3 length equals 17 residues. Germline loops: CDR1 SGHAT, CDR2 FQNNGV. With V trimmed by 6 bases and J by 0 bases, 11 bases remained unmatched. The CDR3: CASRKHPGLANSYEQYF. In nucleotides, the CDR3 is TGTGCCAGCAGGAAACATCCGGGACTAGCGAACTCCTACGAGCAGTACTTC.

This clonotype was recorded at least ten times. The genes are TRBV9 and TRBJ1-1; D is perhaps TRBD1 (6 bases). CDR1 SGDLS and CDR2 YYNGEE come from the germline V gene. This CDR3 spans 15 amino acids. The V end was cut by 1 base, the J end by 0 bases, with 10 bases between. CDR3 sequence: CASSVTGTLNTEAFF. CDR3 DNA sequence: TGTGCCAGCAGCGTAACCGGGACATTGAACACTGAAGCTTTCTTT. Complete variable domain (other parts from reference TRBV9 and TRBJ1-1): DSGVTQTPKHLITATGQRVTLRCSPRSGDLSVYWYQQSLDQGLQFLIQYYNGEERAKGNILERFSAQQFPDLHSELNLSSLELGDSALYFCASSVTGTLNTEAFFGQGTRLTVV.

This clonotype was counted ten times or more. The chain has TRBV6-5 and TRBJ1-1; D ambiguous. V was trimmed by 6 bases and J by 1 base, leaving 15 bases between them. The CDR3 is made up of 15 amino acids. Germline loops: CDR1 MNHEY, CDR2 SVGAGI. The CDR3 DNA is TGTGCCAGCAGAAGAAAGACCGTCGCGAACACTGAAGCTTTCTTT. Amino acid sequence: CASRRKTVANTEAFF.

In this sample, this clonotype turned up many times. CDR3 nucleotides: TGCAGTGCTAGAGTAAGACAGGGGATAGCTAACTATGGCTACACCTTC. It yields the protein CSARVRQGIANYGYTF. The chain is built from TRBV20-1 and TRBJ1-2; TRBD1 matches at 8 bases. With V trimmed by 1 base and J by 0 bases, 7 bases remained unmatched. The CDR3 sequence is 16 residues long. Germline V lookup: CDR1 DFQATT, CDR2 SNEGSKA (reference sequence).

This chain links TRBV2 with TRBJ1-5; a possible D gene is TRBD1 (5 bases). V lost 5 bases, J lost 1 base, and 9 bases lay in between. Germline V CDR1 and CDR2: SNHLY, FYNNEI. The CDR3 is 14 residues long. The CDR3 here is CASSSRQSNQPQHF. DNA for the CDR3: TGTGCCAGCAGTAGTAGACAGAGCAATCAGCCCCAGCATTTT.

The chain carries TRBV12-3 or TRBV12-4 and TRBJ2-7, with D uncertain. CDR3 size: 11 residues. V was pared by 9 bases and J by 9 bases, with 15 bases between. CDR3 loop: CASSPVEVQYF. The CDR3 DNA sequence: TGTGCCAGTTCACCGGTTGAGGTGCAGTACTTC.

This rearrangement joins TRBV6-1 to TRBJ2-7; TRBD1 agrees at 9 bases. V was clipped by 5 bases and J by 0 bases; unmatched bases: 5. Per the germline V gene, CDR1 is MNHNS and CDR2 is SASEGT. The CDR3 covers 15 residues. The CDR3 region is CASSRGDRASYEQYF. CDR3 DNA sequence: TGTGCCAGCAGTAGAGGGGACAGGGCCTCCTACGAGCAGTACTTC.

This clonotype came up a few times. One end of the junction is discordant with germline, which a read error may explain. CDR3 in amino acids: CASRSLGKLQPQLF. The CDR3 DNA is TGTGCCAGCAGATCCTTAGGGAAATTGCAGCCCCAGCTTTTT. This chain uses TRBV28 with TRBJ1-5; no clear D gene. The CDR3 covers 14 residues. Germline V gene data show CDR1 as MDHEN and CDR2 as SYDVKM. Based on the CDR3 plus reference TRBV28 and TRBJ1-5, the full variable domain is DVKVTQSSRYLVKRTGEKVFLECVQDMDHENMFWYRQDPGLGLRLIYFSYDVKMKEKGDIPEGYSVSREKKERFSLILESASTNQTSMYLCASRSLGKLQPQLFGDGTRLSIL.

This clonotype has ten or more counts. The chain uses TRBV11-1 and TRBJ1-2; D ambiguous. The germline V and J ends were trimmed by 8 bases and 1 base, with 20 bases remaining between them. Germline V gives CDR1 SGHAT, CDR2 FQDESV (reference sequence). The CDR3 is 16 residues long. CDR3 in DNA: TGTGCCAGCGCACCGTTAGCGGCAGTGAATAACTATGGCTACACCTTC. Translated, it gives CASAPLAAVNNYGYTF. The entire variable domain, with the rest obtained from reference TRBV11-1 and TRBJ1-2, is as follows: EAEVAQSPRYKITEKSQAVAFWCDPISGHATLYWYRQILGQGPELLVQFQDESVVDDSQLPKDRFSAERLKGVDSTLKIQPAELGDSAMYLCASAPLAAVNNYGYTFGSGTRLTVV.

V usage is TRBV30 and J usage is TRBJ2-3, with 7 bases fitting TRBD1. Per germline, CDR1 GTSNPN and CDR2 SVGIG (reference sequence). CDR3 length equals 14 residues. The trim removed 2 bases at V and 1 base at J, leaving 3 bases unmatched. CDR3 nucleotide sequence: TGTGCCTGGAGTACAGGGGTCCGCACAGATACGCAGTATTTT. Translated: CAWSTGVRTDTQYF.

In this sample, this clonotype turned up many times. The chain is built from TRBV6-5 and TRBJ2-2, with D possibly being TRBD1 (6 bases). CDR1 MNHEY and CDR2 SVGAGI come from the germline V gene. Trimming removed 2 bases at V and 5 bases at J, with 6 bases between. The CDR3 is made up of 13 amino acids. This CDR3 is CASSYGTTGELFF. The CDR3 DNA reads TGTGCCAGCAGTTACGGGACAACCGGGGAGCTGTTTTTT.

Many counts were recorded for this clonotype. The CDR3 loop is CSANPGRLNYGYTF. CDR3 nucleotides: TGCAGTGCCAATCCGGGGCGGCTTAACTATGGCTACACCTTC. J is TRBJ1-2 and V is TRBV20-1, with D possibly matching TRBD1 (5 bases). V gave up 6 bases and J gave up 1 base, with 15 bases separating them. This CDR3 spans 14 amino acids. The germline V gene has CDR1 DFQATT and CDR2 SNEGSKA (reference sequence).

There are many counts of this clonotype. The CDR3 loop is CASSLSGGSYNEQFF. In DNA form, the CDR3 reads TGTGCCAGCAGCCTTAGCGGGGGCTCCTACAATGAGCAGTTCTTC. The V gene is TRBV9, the J gene TRBJ2-1; 9 positions match TRBD2. The V segment lost 4 bases and the J segment 0 bases; nucleotides outside the gene matches: 2. Germline loops: CDR1 SGDLS, CDR2 YYNGEE. The CDR3 is 15 residues long.

This clonotype has ten or more counts. This chain joins TRBV27 and TRBJ2-2, with D tentatively TRBD1 or TRBD2 (6 bases each). Deletions cut 5 bases from V and 5 bases from J, with 18 bases between. Looked up from germline, CDR1 is MNHEY and CDR2 is SMNVEV (reference sequence). The CDR3 is made up of 16 amino acids. In DNA form, the CDR3 reads TGTGCCAGCAGTCGGGAGTACAGGGAATTGACCGGGGAGCTGTTTTTT. This encodes CASSREYRELTGELFF.

CDR3 nucleotides: TGTGCCAGCAGCTTCGGCCGCCAAGAGACCCAGTACTTC. Amino acids: CASSFGRQETQYF. V usage is TRBV7-8 and J usage is TRBJ2-5; no clear D gene. The CDR3 runs to 13 residues. CDR1 is SGHVS and CDR2 is FQNEAQ in the germline V gene. Trimming removed 3 bases at V and 1 base at J, with 6 bases between.

This chain uses TRBV6-2 or TRBV6-3 with TRBJ2-7; 14 bases align to TRBD2. This CDR3 region has 19 residues. The V gene end was trimmed by 2 bases and the J gene end by 3 bases; junction bases not matched to a gene: 12. The V gene's germline CDR1 is MNHEY and CDR2 SVGEGT. This CDR3 reads CASSYPDGGTSGSGYEQYF. The CDR3 bases are TGTGCCAGCAGTTACCCAGACGGAGGGACTAGCGGGAGCGGCTACGAGCAGTACTTC.

The table lists this clonotype with a few counts. The J gene is TRBJ1-1, the V gene TRBV6-1, with D hard to call. Germline V CDR1 and CDR2: MNHNS, SASEGT. This CDR3 is built from 14 residues. Trimming left V 2 bases short and J 3 bases short, with 10 bases between. CDR3 in DNA: TGTGCCAGCAGTGAATTTGAGAGGTACACTGAAGCTTTCTTT. It specifies CASSEFERYTEAFF.

This clonotype was seen at least ten times. The chain uses TRBV20-1 and TRBJ1-5; D not certain. Germline values: CDR1 DFQATT, CDR2 SNEGSKA (reference sequence). With 2 bases removed from V and 0 bases from J, the gap between germline ends came to 8 bases. This CDR3 comprises 14 residues. Here the CDR3 reads CSARPGYSNQPQHF. For the CDR3, the DNA is TGCAGTGCTAGACCCGGGTATAGCAATCAGCCCCAGCATTTT.